This T cell receptor (beta chain) was recovered during a study of T-cell memory formation after mild COVID-19. The germline V gene encodes CDR1 SGHVS and CDR2 FQNEAQ. Trimming cost V 8 bases and J 4 bases, with 17 bases left between them. This CDR3 is built from 14 residues. The 5'RACE method, run with constant-segment primers, produced TCR alpha and TCR beta cDNA libraries (carrying sample barcodes and UMIs). A single record per CDR3 protein comes from TCRdb applying MiXCR to the 5' RACE reads. Altogether 250,000 to 350,000 distinct CDR3 sequences are present, more than 15% being singletons, with the ten largest covering approximately 23%. A few counts support this clonotype.

The source of this sequence is a man between 18 and 29 years old who had mild COVID-19 (a few samples of this study predate the infection). Cell type and time point are not known. This chain connects TRBV7-8 to TRBJ1-1, with D hard to call. Sequencing input: PBMCs or a T cell subset sorted from them (not recorded which). CDR3 coding DNA: TGTGCCAGCCACGCCGGGCCCCCGGCCACTGAAGCTTTCTTT. Amino acid sequence: CASHAGPPATEAFF.